This passage covers 20 T cell receptor beta chains from one sample sequenced in a study of Ad26.COV2.S vaccination and SARS-CoV-2 variants. As for treatment: about 20 received Ad26.COV2.S at low or high dose, single or two shots; about 5 received placebo; per-sample allocation not given. Sampling occurred on day 63 after the first vaccine or placebo injection. Sequencing was performed with immunoSEQ multiplex PCR; in TCRdb, only in-frame clones are kept and a portion is missing. The table lists hundreds of thousands of clones, around 89% of them singletons, with around 6.6% in the top ten. Sequencing was performed on peripheral blood, taken in a trial of Ad26.COV2.S vaccine versus placebo. Receptors originate from a person aged 18-65 years who received the Ad26.COV2.S COVID-19 vaccine or a placebo.

The rearrangement joins TRBV28 to TRBJ1-5; TRBD1 matches at 9 bases. V lost 10 bases and J lost 1; bases outside the gene matches: 14. There are 17 residues in the CDR3. Per the germline V gene, CDR1 is MDHEN and CDR2 is SYDVKM. This chain's CDR3 is CATCRDRVIGSNQPQHF. The CDR3 DNA is TGTGCCACCTGCCGGGACAGGGTCATAGGGAGCAATCAGCCCCAGCATTTT.

This chain joins TRBV5-1 and TRBJ1-1, with 7 bases lining up with TRBD1. Germline CDR1 reads SGHRS; CDR2 reads YFSETQ. V shed 3 bases and J 3 bases; nucleotides not matched to a gene: 5. The CDR3 has 14 residues. CDR3 region: CASSSNTGDTEAFF. The CDR3 DNA is TGCGCCAGCAGCTCAAACACAGGGGACACTGAAGCTTTCTTT.

This chain links TRBV2 with TRBJ1-5; TRBD1 agrees at 7 bases. CDR1 and CDR2 from the germline V gene are SNHLY and FYNNEI. J was trimmed by 2 bases and V by 4 bases; bases with no gene match: 8. This CDR3 region has 16 residues. This CDR3 is CASSVDRAMGNQPQHF. In DNA form, the CDR3 reads TGTGCCAGCAGTGTAGACAGGGCCATGGGCAATCAGCCCCAGCATTTT.

The chain uses TRBV7-2 and TRBJ2-5; 14 bases align to TRBD2. This CDR3 is 16 amino acids long. Germline CDR1 SGHTA, CDR2 FQGNSA. J gave up 5 bases and V 7 bases, and 9 bases lay outside the gene matches. CDR3 amino acids: CASTLRLAGGQETQYF. In nucleotides, the CDR3 is TGTGCCAGCACCCTAAGACTAGCGGGAGGGCAGGAGACCCAGTACTTC.

The J gene is TRBJ2-2, the V gene TRBV7-3; TRBD1 is a possible D gene (6 bases). Germline V gene sequence: CDR1 SGHTA, CDR2 FQGTGA. V shed 5 bases and J shed 5 bases, with 21 bases lying between them. The CDR3 totals 17 residues. Here the CDR3 DNA reads TGTGCCAGCAGCCCACAGGGTGGGTTTACGGGGACCGGGGAGCTGTTTTTT. Protein product: CASSPQGGFTGTGELFF.

V is TRBV28 and J is TRBJ2-5; 9 bases agree with TRBD1. V trimming: 7 bases; J trimming: 2 bases; junction bases outside the gene matches: 17. Germline CDR1 MDHEN, CDR2 SYDVKM. CDR3 size: 18 residues. The CDR3 loop is CASTKPIGVGTGQETQYF. CDR3 sequence (DNA): TGTGCCAGCACCAAACCAATTGGGGTGGGGACAGGGCAAGAGACCCAGTACTTC. Complete variable domain (other parts from reference TRBV28 and TRBJ2-5): DVKVTQSSRYLVKRTGEKVFLECVQDMDHENMFWYRQDPGLGLRLIYFSYDVKMKEKGDIPEGYSVSREKKERFSLILESASTNQTSMYLCASTKPIGVGTGQETQYFGPGTRLLVL.

The chain couples TRBV30 to TRBJ1-1; D is ambiguous. The CDR3 is made up of 12 amino acids. The V gene lost 0 bases and the J gene lost 6 bases, with 8 bases spanning the gap. Germline CDR1 GTSNPN, CDR2 SVGIG (reference sequence). In DNA, the CDR3 is TGTGCCTGGAGTGTTGAGTTCGCTGAAGCTTTCTTT. It codes for CAWSVEFAEAFF.

The chain has TRBV7-2 and TRBJ1-4; perhaps TRBD1 as D (6 bases). This CDR3 is 14 amino acids long. Germline V gene data show CDR1 as SGHTA and CDR2 as FQGNSA. Trimming stripped 2 bases from V and 8 bases from J, with 12 bases between. For the CDR3, the DNA is TGTGCCAGCAGCTTACAGGGGTCGAGGGAAAAACTGTTTTTT. It encodes CASSLQGSREKLFF.

The chain recombines TRBV4-2 with TRBJ1-4, with TRBD1 matching over 7 bases. V dropped 0 bases and J dropped 9; count of bases not matched to a gene: 7. Germline values: CDR1 LGHNA, CDR2 YNFKEQ. CDR3 length: 15 amino acids. CDR3 sequence (DNA): TGTGCCAGCAGCCAAGAAAGGACAGGTAGACAAAAACTGTTTTTT. This encodes CASSQERTGRQKLFF.

This sequence joins TRBV7-2 and TRBJ2-7; D gene uncertain. Germline CDR1 and CDR2: SGHTA and FQGNSA. The V end was cut by 5 bases, the J end by 4 bases, with 15 bases between. This CDR3 has 14 amino acids. CDR3 sequence: CASSPRVPEYEQYF. The CDR3 DNA reads TGTGCCAGCAGCCCCCGGGTCCCAGAGTACGAGCAGTACTTC.

In regard to this clone: In the same sample, other DNA sequences code for this CDR3. The genes are TRBV28 and TRBJ2-7; no clear D. Germline loops: CDR1 MDHEN, CDR2 SYDVKM. V was pared by 5 bases and J by 0 bases, with 2 bases between. The length of the CDR3 is 11 residues. The CDR3 sequence is CASSVSYEQYF. The CDR3 nucleotides read TGTGCCAGCAGTGTCTCCTACGAGCAGTACTTC.

This clone was seen more than once but under ten times. The V gene is TRBV19, the J gene TRBJ2-5; D gene uncertain. Germline CDR1 is LNHDA and CDR2 is SQIVND (reference sequence). The V and J ends lost 2 bases and 2 bases respectively, with 12 bases between them. The CDR3 contains 15 residues. The CDR3 sequence is CASSIMGSVQETQYF. CDR3 nucleotides: TGTGCCAGTAGTATAATGGGCAGTGTGCAAGAGACCCAGTACTTC.

The V call is TRBV2, the J call TRBJ2-1, with 7 bases identical to TRBD2. CDR1 is SNHLY, CDR2 FYNNEI, per germline. The CDR3 runs to 13 residues. The V segment lost 4 bases and the J segment 9 bases; nucleotides outside the gene matches: 6. CDR3 in amino acids: CASSGSGNGEQFF. CDR3 nucleotide sequence: TGTGCCAGCAGTGGGAGCGGGAATGGTGAGCAGTTCTTC.

V usage is TRBV18 and J usage is TRBJ2-7; the D gene is possibly TRBD1 (5 bases). V was clipped by 4 bases and J by 4 bases, with 8 bases between them. Germline V gene data show CDR1 as KGHSH and CDR2 as LQKENI. CDR3 length: 12 residues. CDR3 bases: TGTGCCAGCTCACTCCAGGGATACGAGCAGTACTTC. Amino acid sequence: CASSLQGYEQYF.

This CDR3 is CASSARTESSYEQYF. The CDR3 DNA reads as TGTGCCAGCAGCGCCCGGACAGAAAGCTCCTACGAGCAGTACTTC. The chain is built from TRBV7-9 and TRBJ2-7, with D tentatively TRBD1 (6 bases). Trimming cost V 5 bases and J 0 bases, with 14 bases left between them. Germline lookup yields CDR1 SEHNR and CDR2 FQNEAQ (reference sequence). The CDR3 spans 15 residues.

This chain connects TRBV7-2 to TRBJ2-2; 9 bases map to TRBD2. The germline V gene has CDR1 SGHTA and CDR2 FQGNSA. CDR3 length: 16 amino acids. V trimming: 7 bases; J trimming: 4 bases; junction bases outside the gene matches: 10. The chain's CDR3 is CASNLGLAGFTGELFF. The CDR3 region has the DNA TGTGCCAGCAACCTGGGGCTAGCGGGATTCACCGGGGAGCTGTTTTTT.

The chain links TRBV7-3 to TRBJ1-5, with D possibly being TRBD1 (6 bases). Germline values: CDR1 SGHTA, CDR2 FQGTGA. With 4 bases removed from V and 1 base from J, the gap between germline ends came to 23 bases. The CDR3 is 19 amino acids. The CDR3 reads CASSWWEAWGGRSNQPQHF. The CDR3 region has the DNA TGTGCCAGCAGCTGGTGGGAGGCATGGGGGGGCAGGAGCAATCAGCCCCAGCATTTT.

The chain combines TRBV30 with TRBJ1-2; D unclear. Trimming took 2 bases from V and 4 from J, leaving 11 bases between them. The germline CDR1 and CDR2 sequences are GTSNPN and SVGIG (reference sequence). This CDR3 is built from 13 residues. The CDR3 sequence is CAWSSGIFYGYTF. The DNA for the CDR3 is TGTGCCTGGAGTTCGGGGATCTTCTATGGCTACACCTTC.

The chain couples TRBV18 to TRBJ1-2; possibly TRBD1 for D (6 bases). CDR3 length: 15 amino acids. V was trimmed by 6 bases and J by 1 base, leaving 15 bases between them. Looked up from germline, CDR1 is KGHSH and CDR2 is LQKENI. The CDR3 DNA follows: TGTGCCAGCTCCGATGAGACAGGCAATAACTATGGCTACACCTTC. Amino acid sequence: CASSDETGNNYGYTF. The full variable domain, completed using reference TRBV18 and TRBJ1-2, is NAGVMQNPRHLVRRRGQEARLRCSPMKGHSHVYWYRQLPEEGLKFMVYLQKENIIDESGMPKERFSAEFPKEGPSILRIQQVVRGDSAAYFCASSDETGNNYGYTFGSGTRLTVV.

The chain has TRBV7-6 and TRBJ2-5, with 14 nucleotides matching TRBD2. The germline CDR1 and CDR2 sequences are SGHVS and FNYEAQ. Trimming took 5 bases from V and 5 from J; bases not matched to a gene: 7. This CDR3 region has 16 residues. The CDR3 DNA reads TGTGCCAGCAGCCCCGGACTAGCGGGAGGCCGGGAGACCCAGTACTTC. Its protein is CASSPGLAGGRETQYF.